This TCR beta chain derives from a study of cytomegalovirus exposure and HLA in healthy donors. TCRdb's copy holds only in-frame clones and misses some; the assay was immunoSEQ multiplex PCR. The table shows about 300,000 clones, with around nine tenths occurring only once. This CDR3 is 13 amino acids long. Per the germline V gene, CDR1 is MNHNS and CDR2 is SASEGT. Trimming removed 7 bases from V and 0 bases from J, with 7 bases in between. The chain links TRBV6-1 to TRBJ1-3; D not certain. This TCR was sampled from a woman aged 18 to 35 in good health and CMV-seronegative. The sample comprised PBMCs. The CDR3 DNA is TGTGCCAGCACCAGTGACTCTGGAAACACCATATATTTT. It is translated as CASTSDSGNTIYF.